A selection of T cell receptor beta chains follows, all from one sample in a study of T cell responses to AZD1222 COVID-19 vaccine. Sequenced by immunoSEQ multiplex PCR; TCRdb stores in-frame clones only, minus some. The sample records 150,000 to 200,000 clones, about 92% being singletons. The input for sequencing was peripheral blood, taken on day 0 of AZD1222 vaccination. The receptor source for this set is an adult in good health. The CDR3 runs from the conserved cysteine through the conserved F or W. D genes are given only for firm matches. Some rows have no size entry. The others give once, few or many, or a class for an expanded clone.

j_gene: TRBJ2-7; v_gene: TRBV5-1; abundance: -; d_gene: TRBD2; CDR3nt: TGCGCCAGCAGCCCGAGGGCGGGAGGTTCCTACGAGCAGTACTTC; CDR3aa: CASSPRAGGSYEQYF
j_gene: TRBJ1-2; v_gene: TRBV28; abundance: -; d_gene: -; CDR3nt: TGTGCCAGCAGTTTGCCACTCAGCCAACTCTATGGCTACACCTTC; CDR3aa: CASSLPLSQLYGYTF
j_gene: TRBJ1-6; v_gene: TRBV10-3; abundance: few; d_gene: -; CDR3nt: TGTGCCATCAGTGAATTTGCGGGACAACCCTATAATTCACCCCTCCACTTT; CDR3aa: CAISEFAGQPYNSPLHF
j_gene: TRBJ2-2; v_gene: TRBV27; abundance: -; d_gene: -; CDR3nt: TGTGCCAGCAGTTTATTGAACACCGGGGAGCTGTTTTTT; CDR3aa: CASSLLNTGELFF
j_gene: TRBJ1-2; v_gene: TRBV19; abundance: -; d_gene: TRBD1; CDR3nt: TGTGCCAGTAGAGGGACAGGGGATTATCCCTATGGCTACACCTTC; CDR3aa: CASRGTGDYPYGYTF
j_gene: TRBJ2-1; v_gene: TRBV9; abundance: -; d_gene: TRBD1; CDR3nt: TGTGCCAGCAGCGTTGAACAGGGGGCCTATGAGCAGTTCTTC; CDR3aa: CASSVEQGAYEQFF
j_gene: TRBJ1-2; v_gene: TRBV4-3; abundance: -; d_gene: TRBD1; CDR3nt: TGCGCCAGCAGCCCGGACAGGGTTTTCTATGGCTACACCTTC; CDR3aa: CASSPDRVFYGYTF
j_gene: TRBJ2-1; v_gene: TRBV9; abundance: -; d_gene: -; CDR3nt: TGTGCCAGCAGCCCCCACCCCCGACTAGAGGGCTACAATGAGCAGTTCTTC; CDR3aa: CASSPHPRLEGYNEQFF
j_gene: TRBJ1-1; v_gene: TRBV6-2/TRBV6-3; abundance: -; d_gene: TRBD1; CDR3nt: TGTGCCAGCAGTGGGCAGGGGGCGCGTGGAGCTTTCTTT; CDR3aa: CASSGQGARGAFF
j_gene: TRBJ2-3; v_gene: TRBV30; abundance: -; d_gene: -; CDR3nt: TGTGCCTGGGAACGTACAGATACGCAGTATTTT; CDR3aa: CAWERTDTQYF
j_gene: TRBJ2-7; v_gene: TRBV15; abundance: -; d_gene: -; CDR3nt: TGTGCCACCAGCAGAGGTGGCAGCTCCTACGAGCAGTACTTC; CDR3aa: CATSRGGSSYEQYF
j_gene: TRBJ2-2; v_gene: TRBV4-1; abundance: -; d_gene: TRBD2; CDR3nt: TGCGCCAGCAGCCAAGAAGTAGCGGGGGGGACCGGGGAGCTGTTTTTT; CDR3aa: CASSQEVAGGTGELFF
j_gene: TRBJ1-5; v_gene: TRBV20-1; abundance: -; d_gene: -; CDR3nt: TGCAGTGCTAGTTTTCCCCAGGGCGGCAATCAGCCCCAGCATTTT; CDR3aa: CSASFPQGGNQPQHF
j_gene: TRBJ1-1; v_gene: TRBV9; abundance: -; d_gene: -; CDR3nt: TGTGCCAGCAGCGTAGAGGGATACACTGAAGCTTTCTTT; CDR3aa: CASSVEGYTEAFF
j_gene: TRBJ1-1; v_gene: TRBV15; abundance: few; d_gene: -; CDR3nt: TGTGCCACCAGCGGAAGGTTTAACACTGAAGCTTTCTTT; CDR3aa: CATSGRFNTEAFF
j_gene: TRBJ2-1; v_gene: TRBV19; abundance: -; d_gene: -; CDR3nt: TGTGCCAGTGGACCCAGAAGCTCCTACAATGAGCAGTTCTTC; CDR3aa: CASGPRSSYNEQFF
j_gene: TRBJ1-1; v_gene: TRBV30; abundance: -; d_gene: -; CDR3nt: TGTGCCTGGAGTGTAAGCACTGAAGCTTTCTTT; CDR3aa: CAWSVSTEAFF
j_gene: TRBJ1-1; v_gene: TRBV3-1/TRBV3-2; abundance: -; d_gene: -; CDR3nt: TGTGCCAGCAGCCCCTCCGGACAGATAAACACTGAAGCTTTCTTT; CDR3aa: CASSPSGQINTEAFF
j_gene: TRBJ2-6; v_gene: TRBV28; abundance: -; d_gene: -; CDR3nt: TGTGCCAGCAGTTCTGCTGCCTTAAGTGGGGCCAACGTCCTGACTTTC; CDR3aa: CASSSAALSGANVLTF
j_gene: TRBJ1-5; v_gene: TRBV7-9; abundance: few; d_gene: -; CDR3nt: TGTGCCAGCAGCTTAGACGGGAATCAGCCCCAGCATTTT; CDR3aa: CASSLDGNQPQHF
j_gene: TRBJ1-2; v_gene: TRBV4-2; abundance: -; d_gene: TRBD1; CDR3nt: TGTGCCAGCAGCCAGGGTAACACACAGGGGGTGGACTATGGCTACACCTTC; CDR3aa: CASSQGNTQGVDYGYTF
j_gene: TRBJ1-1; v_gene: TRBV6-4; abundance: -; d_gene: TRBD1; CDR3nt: TGTGCCAGCAGTGACTCCACAGGGGGATTAGCTTTCTTT; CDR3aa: CASSDSTGGLAFF
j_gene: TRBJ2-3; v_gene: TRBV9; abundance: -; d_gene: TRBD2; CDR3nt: TGTGCCAGCAGCGTAACTAGCGGACCCACAGATACGCAGTATTTT; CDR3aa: CASSVTSGPTDTQYF
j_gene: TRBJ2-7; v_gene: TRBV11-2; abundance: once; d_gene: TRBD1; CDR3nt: TGTGCCAGCAGCTTACAGGGGGCGGACGAGCAGTACTTC; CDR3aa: CASSLQGADEQYF
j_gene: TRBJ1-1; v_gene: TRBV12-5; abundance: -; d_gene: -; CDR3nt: TGTGCTAGTGGTTTGGGGACATCGAACACTGAAGCTTTCTTT; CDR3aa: CASGLGTSNTEAFF
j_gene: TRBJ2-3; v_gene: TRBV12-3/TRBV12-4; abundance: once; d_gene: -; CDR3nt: TGTGCCAGCAGTTCCCCAGGGGCAGATACGCAGTATTTT; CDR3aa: CASSSPGADTQYF
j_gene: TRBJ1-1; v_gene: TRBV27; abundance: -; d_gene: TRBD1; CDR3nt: TGTGCCAGCAGTGAATCACAGGGGGCCACTGAAGCTTTCTTT; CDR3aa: CASSESQGATEAFF
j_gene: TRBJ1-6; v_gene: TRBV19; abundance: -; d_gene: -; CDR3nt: TGTGCCAGTAGTATACGCAGGCACACGGTGGATTCACCCCTCCACTTT; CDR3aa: CASSIRRHTVDSPLHF
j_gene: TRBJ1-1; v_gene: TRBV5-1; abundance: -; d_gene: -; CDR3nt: TGCGCCAGCAGCGTCAGGGGCTTAATGAACACTGAAGCTTTCTTT; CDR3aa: CASSVRGLMNTEAFF
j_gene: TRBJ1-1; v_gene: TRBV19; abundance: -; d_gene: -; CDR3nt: TGTGCCAGTAGTACCCCAACACGAGCCTTGCACACTGAAGCTTTCTTT; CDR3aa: CASSTPTRALHTEAFF
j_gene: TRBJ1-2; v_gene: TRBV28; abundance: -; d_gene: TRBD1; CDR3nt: TGTGCCAGCAGCCCAATCGGGACAGGCGACTATGGCTACACCTTC; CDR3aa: CASSPIGTGDYGYTF
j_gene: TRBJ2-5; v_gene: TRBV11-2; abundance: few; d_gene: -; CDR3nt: TGTGCCAGCAGCTTAGGGGTCCAAGAGACCCAGTACTTC; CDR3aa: CASSLGVQETQYF
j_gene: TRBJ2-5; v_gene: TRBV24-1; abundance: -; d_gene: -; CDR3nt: TGTGCCACCAGTGATTTGGGTCCAGCGGGAGAGACCCAGTACTTC; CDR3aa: CATSDLGPAGETQYF
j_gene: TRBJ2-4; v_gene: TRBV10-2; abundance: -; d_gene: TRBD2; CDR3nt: TGCGCCAGCAGTAGGGCTAGCGGGAGATTTGGACACATTCAGTACTTC; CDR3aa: CASSRASGRFGHIQYF
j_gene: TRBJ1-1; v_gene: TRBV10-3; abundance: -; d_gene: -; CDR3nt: TGTGCCATCAGTGACTTCCCCGGCGCTGAAGCTTTCTTT; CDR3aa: CAISDFPGAEAFF
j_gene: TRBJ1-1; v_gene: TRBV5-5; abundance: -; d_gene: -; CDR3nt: TGTGCCAGCCAGACCAGGGGCGCGGCTGAAGCTTTCTTT; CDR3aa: CASQTRGAAEAFF
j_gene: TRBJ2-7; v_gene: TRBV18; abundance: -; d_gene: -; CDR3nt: TGTGCCAGCTCACCCCCCTTAGGCTACGAGCAGTACTTC; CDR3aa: CASSPPLGYEQYF
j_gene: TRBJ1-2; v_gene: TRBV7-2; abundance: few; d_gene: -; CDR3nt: TGTGCCAGCAGCTTAGGGGGTATGGCGGCAGTCGGCTACACCTTC; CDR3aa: CASSLGGMAAVGYTF
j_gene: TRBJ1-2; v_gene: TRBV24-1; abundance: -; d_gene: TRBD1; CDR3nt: TGTGCCACCAGTGACCCGGACAGGGGACATGGCTACACCTTC; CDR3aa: CATSDPDRGHGYTF
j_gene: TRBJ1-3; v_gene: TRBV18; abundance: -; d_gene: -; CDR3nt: TGTGCCAGCTCACCCACCTCTGGAAACACCATATATTTT; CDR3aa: CASSPTSGNTIYF
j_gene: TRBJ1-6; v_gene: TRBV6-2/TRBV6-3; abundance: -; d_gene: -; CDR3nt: TGTGCCAGCAGTTACGTGAATTCACCCCTCCACTTT; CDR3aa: CASSYVNSPLHF
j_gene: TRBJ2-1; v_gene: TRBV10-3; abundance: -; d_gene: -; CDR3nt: TGTGCCATCAGTGAAATATGGCGGGCCGACAATGAGCAGTTCTTC; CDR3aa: CAISEIWRADNEQFF
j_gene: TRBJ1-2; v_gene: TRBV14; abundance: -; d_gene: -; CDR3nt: TGTGCCAGCAGCCCCACAGATAACTATGGCTACACCTTC; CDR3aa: CASSPTDNYGYTF